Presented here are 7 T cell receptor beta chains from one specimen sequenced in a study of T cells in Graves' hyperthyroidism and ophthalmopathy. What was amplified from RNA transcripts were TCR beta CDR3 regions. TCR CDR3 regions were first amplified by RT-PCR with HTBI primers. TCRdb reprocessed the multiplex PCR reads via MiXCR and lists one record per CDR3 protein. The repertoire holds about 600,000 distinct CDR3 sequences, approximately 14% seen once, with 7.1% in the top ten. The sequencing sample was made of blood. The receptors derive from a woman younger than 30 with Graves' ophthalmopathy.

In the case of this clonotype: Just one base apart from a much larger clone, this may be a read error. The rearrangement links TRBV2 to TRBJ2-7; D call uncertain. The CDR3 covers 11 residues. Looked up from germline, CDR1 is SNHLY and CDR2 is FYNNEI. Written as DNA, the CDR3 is TGTGCCAGCAGTGCTGCTGTCGAGCGGTACTTC. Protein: CASSAAVERYF. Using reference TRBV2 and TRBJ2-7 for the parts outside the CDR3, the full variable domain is EPEVTQTPSHQVTQMGQEVILRCVPISNHLYFYWYRQILGQKVEFLVSFYNNEISEKSEIFDDQFSVERPDGSNFTLKIRSTKLEDSAMYFCASSAAVERYFGPGTRLTVT.

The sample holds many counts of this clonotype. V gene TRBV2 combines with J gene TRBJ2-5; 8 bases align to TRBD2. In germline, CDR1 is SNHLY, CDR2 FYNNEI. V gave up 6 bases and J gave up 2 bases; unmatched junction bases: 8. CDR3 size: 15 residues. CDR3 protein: CASRKPGGRQETQYF. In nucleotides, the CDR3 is TGTGCCAGCAGGAAGCCGGGAGGGCGGCAAGAGACCCAGTACTTC.

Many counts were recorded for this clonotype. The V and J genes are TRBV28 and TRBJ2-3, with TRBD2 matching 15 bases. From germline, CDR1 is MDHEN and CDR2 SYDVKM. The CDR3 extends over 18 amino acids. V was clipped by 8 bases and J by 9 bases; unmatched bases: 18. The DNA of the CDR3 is TGTGCCAGCTCGACCATTTTCGGACTAGCGGGAGGGCCTGGGACGCAGTATTTT. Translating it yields CASSTIFGLAGGPGTQYF.

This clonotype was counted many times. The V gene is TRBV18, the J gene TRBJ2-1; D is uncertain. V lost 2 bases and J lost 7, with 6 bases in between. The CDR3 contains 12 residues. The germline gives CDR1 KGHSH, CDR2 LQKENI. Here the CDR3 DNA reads TGTGCCAGCTCACCAGGCGCGAATGAGCAGTTCTTC. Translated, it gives CASSPGANEQFF. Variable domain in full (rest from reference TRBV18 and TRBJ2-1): NAGVMQNPRHLVRRRGQEARLRCSPMKGHSHVYWYRQLPEEGLKFMVYLQKENIIDESGMPKERFSAEFPKEGPSILRIQQVVRGDSAAYFCASSPGANEQFFGPGTRLTVL.

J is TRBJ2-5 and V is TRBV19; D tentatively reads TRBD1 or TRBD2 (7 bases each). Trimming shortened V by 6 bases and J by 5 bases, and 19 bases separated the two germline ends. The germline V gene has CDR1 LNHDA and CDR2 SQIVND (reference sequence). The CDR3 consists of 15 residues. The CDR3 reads CASSPSTGEGETQYF. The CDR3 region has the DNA TGTGCCAGTAGCCCCTCTACAGGGGAGGGCGAGACCCAGTACTTC.

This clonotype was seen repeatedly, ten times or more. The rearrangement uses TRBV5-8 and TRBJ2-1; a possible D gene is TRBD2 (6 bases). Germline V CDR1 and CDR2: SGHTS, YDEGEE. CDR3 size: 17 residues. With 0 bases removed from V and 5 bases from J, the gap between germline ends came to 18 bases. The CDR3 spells CASSLEGAYGSNNEQFF. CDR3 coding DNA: TGTGCCAGCAGCTTGGAAGGCGCCTACGGGAGCAACAATGAGCAGTTCTTC.

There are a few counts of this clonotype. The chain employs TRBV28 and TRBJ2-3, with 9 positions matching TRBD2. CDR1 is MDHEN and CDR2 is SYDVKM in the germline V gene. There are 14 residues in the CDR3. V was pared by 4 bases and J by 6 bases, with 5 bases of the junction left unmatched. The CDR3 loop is CASSWREGRDTQYF. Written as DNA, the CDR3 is TGTGCCAGCAGTTGGCGGGAGGGCCGGGATACGCAGTATTTT.